The present TCR beta chain was sequenced within a study of T cell responses to AZD1222 COVID-19 vaccine. This CDR3 has 16 amino acids. Germline CDR1 and CDR2: SGHNT and YENEEA. V gave up 5 bases and J gave up 2 bases; unmatched junction bases: 11. The study's findings and limits: Vaccine-related CD4 TCRs covered spike, predominating at 160-218 and 743-854. Clonal diversity was possibly underestimated, and white British individuals and females predominated among donors. The number of AZD1222 recipients seropositive at baseline was only five or six.

Clones were read by immunoSEQ multiplex PCR, and TCRdb kept only the in-frame ones, dropping some. The table includes about 130,000 clones, 86% detected once. Concerning this clone itself: What it recognizes is unknown.

The chain links TRBV11-3 to TRBJ2-5; the match to TRBD1 covers 7 bases. The TCR comes from an adult in good health. This material consisted of peripheral blood, taken on day 0 of AZD1222 vaccination. As DNA, the CDR3 is TGTGCCAGCAGCCCAGGTTCCGGGACAGCTCAAGAGACCCAGTACTTC. The encoded protein is CASSPGSGTAQETQYF.